Below, 14 T cell receptor beta chains from the same sample are listed, as sequenced in a study of blood T cell repertoires in COVID-19. TCRdb's table, derived via immunoSEQ multiplex PCR, lists solely in-frame clones and lacks some. Among about 230,000 clones listed, about 85% were seen once. Sequencing used peripheral blood. The receptor source for this set is an elderly woman with acute or convalescent COVID-19.

The chain joins TRBV2 to TRBJ2-2, with 8 positions matching TRBD2. This CDR3 contains 16 residues. The V gene's germline CDR1 is SNHLY and CDR2 FYNNEI. J gave up 6 bases and V 4 bases, and 10 bases lay outside the gene matches. CDR3 sequence reads: CASSVYGGRTAGELFF. Here the CDR3 DNA reads TGTGCCAGCAGTGTTTACGGCGGGAGGACTGCCGGGGAGCTGTTTTTT.

The rearrangement uses TRBV6-1 and TRBJ2-3, with TRBD2 identical over 9 bases. V trimming: 2 bases; J trimming: 8 bases; junction bases outside the gene matches: 8. There are 15 residues in the CDR3. Per the germline V gene, CDR1 is MNHNS and CDR2 is SASEGT. The CDR3 DNA is TGTGCCAGCAGTGAATTCGGGAAACTAGCGGGTACGCAGTATTTT. This encodes CASSEFGKLAGTQYF.

The V gene is TRBV6-6, the J gene TRBJ2-5, with 12 bases that match TRBD2. CDR1 MNHNY and CDR2 SVGAGI come from the germline V gene (reference sequence). This CDR3 spans 15 amino acids. V trimming: 6 bases; J trimming: 3 bases; junction bases outside the gene matches: 5. For the CDR3, the DNA is TGTGCCAGCAGGAATGGACTAGCGGGGAAAGAGACCCAGTACTTC. Its protein is CASRNGLAGKETQYF.

This clone showed up just once. The chain has TRBV5-4 and TRBJ2-2; 9 nucleotides line up with TRBD1. This CDR3 is 18 amino acids long. Germline V gives CDR1 SGHNT, CDR2 YYREEE (reference sequence). V lost 0 bases and J lost 6; bases outside the gene matches: 12. CDR3 in amino acids: CASSLAFGQGSLSGELFF. For the CDR3, the DNA is TGTGCCAGCAGCTTGGCATTTGGACAGGGGTCTTTATCCGGGGAGCTGTTTTTT. Full variable domain (missing parts from reference TRBV5-4 and TRBJ2-2): ETGVTQSPTHLIKTRGQQVTLRCSSQSGHNTVSWYQQALGQGPQFIFQYYREEENGRGNFPPRFSGLQFPNYSSELNVNALELDDSALYLCASSLAFGQGSLSGELFFGEGSRLTVL.

The chain combines TRBV5-1 with TRBJ1-1; TRBD1 aligns across 7 bases. V was clipped by 4 bases and J by 5 bases; unmatched bases: 8. CDR1 and CDR2 from the germline V gene are SGHRS and YFSETQ. The CDR3 runs 14 residues. Here the CDR3 DNA reads TGCGCCAGCAGCCCTGAGGGGGCGCGAACTGAAGCTTTCTTT. This gives the protein CASSPEGARTEAFF.

This rearrangement joins TRBV5-1 to TRBJ1-1; 9 nucleotides agree with TRBD1. Per the germline V gene, CDR1 is SGHRS and CDR2 is YFSETQ. V was clipped by 4 bases and J by 3 bases; unmatched bases: 13. This CDR3 is built from 17 residues. The CDR3: CASSLKLPGQGDTEAFF. The CDR3 coding sequence is TGCGCCAGCAGCCTCAAACTCCCGGGACAGGGTGACACTGAAGCTTTCTTT. The whole variable domain, filled in from reference TRBV5-1 and TRBJ1-1, reads KAGVTQTPRYLIKTRGQQVTLSCSPISGHRSVSWYQQTPGQGLQFLFEYFSETQRNKGNFPGRFSGRQFSNSRSEMNVSTLELGDSALYLCASSLKLPGQGDTEAFFGQGTRLTVV.

This clone was observed once. The chain combines TRBV6-5 with TRBJ2-1, with a weak D call TRBD2 (6 bases). From germline, CDR1 is MNHEY and CDR2 SVGAGI. V was cut by 5 bases and J by 7 bases, with 15 bases left in between. This CDR3 comprises 14 residues. CDR3 sequence reads: CASSPSGWGNEQFF. As DNA, the CDR3 is TGTGCCAGCAGTCCCAGCGGGTGGGGGAATGAGCAGTTCTTC.

The chain recombines TRBV5-1 with TRBJ2-7, with 8 bases identical to TRBD2. The V and J ends lost 5 bases and 4 bases, in that order; junction bases with no gene match: 8. The CDR3 covers 14 residues. Germline CDR1 SGHRS, CDR2 YFSETQ. CDR3 coding DNA: TGCGCCAGCAGTGCGAGCGGGGGTAGGTACGAGCAGTACTTC. Protein sequence: CASSASGGRYEQYF.

The rearrangement uses TRBV9 and TRBJ2-5; 7 bases are a match to TRBD2. Germline-derived CDR1 and CDR2 are SGDLS and YYNGEE. The CDR3 has 15 residues. Germline trimming cut 4 bases from V and 2 bases from J; bases unmatched to any gene: 8. CDR3 protein: CASSSQAGLQETQYF. The CDR3 bases are TGTGCCAGCAGCTCCCAAGCGGGACTGCAAGAGACCCAGTACTTC. The full variable domain, completed using reference TRBV9 and TRBJ2-5, is DSGVTQTPKHLITATGQRVTLRCSPRSGDLSVYWYQQSLDQGLQFLIQYYNGEERAKGNILERFSAQQFPDLHSELNLSSLELGDSALYFCASSSQAGLQETQYFGPGTRLLVL.

This sequence joins TRBV5-4 and TRBJ2-2; 15 bases line up with TRBD2. The CDR3 totals 16 residues. Germline CDR1 reads SGHNT; CDR2 reads YYREEE (reference sequence). Unmatched junction bases numbered 5, after V lost 4 bases and J lost 7 bases. The CDR3 coding sequence is TGTGCCAGCAGCAGGACTAGCGGGAGGGCCGTCGGGGAGCTGTTTTTT. Its translation: CASSRTSGRAVGELFF. Combining the CDR3 with reference TRBV5-4 and TRBJ2-2 gives the whole variable domain ETGVTQSPTHLIKTRGQQVTLRCSSQSGHNTVSWYQQALGQGPQFIFQYYREEENGRGNFPPRFSGLQFPNYSSELNVNALELDDSALYLCASSRTSGRAVGELFFGEGSRLTVL.

V usage is TRBV7-9 and J usage is TRBJ1-4, with D unclear. CDR1 and CDR2 from the germline V gene are SEHNR and FQNEAQ (reference sequence). This CDR3 has 16 amino acids. The V and J ends lost 2 bases and 0 bases respectively, with 10 bases between them. The CDR3: CASSLSVTATNEKLFF. Written as DNA, the CDR3 is TGTGCCAGCAGCTTATCGGTCACAGCAACTAATGAAAAACTGTTTTTT.

This rearrangement joins TRBV6-1 to TRBJ2-3; 9 bases line up with TRBD1. V trimming: 3 bases; J trimming: 4 bases; junction bases outside the gene matches: 5. This CDR3 region has 15 residues. Germline CDR1 reads MNHNS; CDR2 reads SASEGT. CDR3 coding DNA: TGTGCCAGCAGTGAGTACAGGGGGCGCGCAGATACGCAGTATTTT. Protein product: CASSEYRGRADTQYF.

The chain links TRBV19 to TRBJ1-6; 7 bases fit TRBD1. The CDR3 totals 13 residues. V lost 2 bases and J lost 10; bases outside the gene matches: 2. Germline-derived CDR1 and CDR2 are LNHDA and SQIVND (reference sequence). CDR3 in DNA: TGTGCCAGTAGTATAAAGACAGGGTCACCCCTCCACTTT. The encoded protein is CASSIKTGSPLHF. The full variable domain, completed using reference TRBV19 and TRBJ1-6, is DGGITQSPKYLFRKEGQNVTLSCEQNLNHDAMYWYRQDPGQGLRLIYYSQIVNDFQKGDIAEGYSVSREKKESFPLTVTSAQKNPTAFYLCASSIKTGSPLHFGNGTRLTVT.

The chain links TRBV10-3 to TRBJ2-1; D is perhaps TRBD1 (5 bases). Germline loops: CDR1 ENHRY, CDR2 SYGVKD. The V and J ends lost 1 base and 7 bases respectively, with 8 bases between them. This CDR3 is 13 amino acids long. Here the CDR3 DNA reads TGTGCCATCAGTGAGTACAGACAGAATGAGCAGTTCTTC. Its protein product is CAISEYRQNEQFF.